These 15 T cell receptor beta chains came from one sample sequenced in a study of shared clonotypes between healthy human individuals. Some clones are missing from TCRdb's copy, which holds only in-frame ones; the method was immunoSEQ multiplex PCR. This table holds approximately 2,300,000 clones, around 92% found once. Input material: naive CD4+ T cells from PBMCs. The subset here: CD45RA+ positively selected. The receptors here all came from a man aged 18-30 years in good health. Some clones in this sample may be carry-over from other donors' samples.

The chain links TRBV9 to TRBJ1-2; D is unclear. This CDR3 has 12 amino acids. Germline V gene sequence: CDR1 SGDLS, CDR2 YYNGEE. V was shortened by 0 bases and J by 8 bases, with 8 bases between the two germline ends. The CDR3 here is CASSVDYWGYTF. CDR3 nucleotides: TGTGCCAGCAGCGTAGATTACTGGGGCTACACCTTC.

As concerns this clone: Distinct nucleotide sequences in the sample also encode this CDR3. The J gene is TRBJ2-1, the V gene TRBV28; D uncertain. Trimming stripped 3 bases from V and 4 bases from J, with 4 bases between. From germline, CDR1 is MDHEN and CDR2 SYDVKM. The CDR3 contains 12 residues. The CDR3 DNA reads TGTGCCAGCAGTTTGGATTACAATGAGCAGTTCTTC. It specifies CASSLDYNEQFF.

With regard to this clone: This specimen includes other DNA sequences encoding the same CDR3. The chain recombines TRBV5-1 with TRBJ2-7; 7 nucleotides match TRBD1. With 0 bases clipped from V and 6 bases from J, the junction kept 3 bases outside the gene matches. The CDR3 is 13 amino acids. The germline V gene encodes CDR1 SGHRS and CDR2 YFSETQ. This chain's CDR3 is CASSLGAGGEQYF. The CDR3 coding sequence is TGCGCCAGCAGCTTGGGGGCAGGGGGCGAGCAGTACTTC. Combining the CDR3 with reference TRBV5-1 and TRBJ2-7 gives the whole variable domain KAGVTQTPRYLIKTRGQQVTLSCSPISGHRSVSWYQQTPGQGLQFLFEYFSETQRNKGNFPGRFSGRQFSNSRSEMNVSTLELGDSALYLCASSLGAGGEQYFGPGTRLTVT.

This sequence joins TRBV5-4 and TRBJ2-1; the D is unclear. CDR3 length: 15 amino acids. From germline, CDR1 is SGHNT and CDR2 YYREEE (reference sequence). V dropped 0 bases and J dropped 0 bases, with 7 bases sitting between them. Here the CDR3 DNA reads TGTGCCAGCAGCTTGGCCTCTAGCTCCTACAATGAGCAGTTCTTC. Translated: CASSLASSSYNEQFF.

The chain couples TRBV28 to TRBJ1-1; D gene unclear. The CDR3 length is 12 residues. V was clipped by 6 bases and J by 0 bases, with 5 bases between them. CDR1 is MDHEN, CDR2 SYDVKM, per germline. In DNA form, the CDR3 reads TGTGCCAGCAGGGAACTGAACACTGAAGCTTTCTTT. This gives the protein CASRELNTEAFF. The full variable domain, with the rest looked up from reference TRBV28 and TRBJ1-1, is DVKVTQSSRYLVKRTGEKVFLECVQDMDHENMFWYRQDPGLGLRLIYFSYDVKMKEKGDIPEGYSVSREKKERFSLILESASTNQTSMYLCASRELNTEAFFGQGTRLTVV.

The chain is built from TRBV5-4 and TRBJ2-5, with D uncertain. Per germline, CDR1 SGHNT and CDR2 YYREEE (reference sequence). The CDR3 extends over 13 amino acids. The V end lost 4 bases, the J end lost 2 bases, and 9 bases lay between the germline ends. The CDR3: CASSQTLQETQYF. CDR3 nucleotides: TGTGCCAGCAGCCAGACACTTCAAGAGACCCAGTACTTC.

The chain combines TRBV2 with TRBJ1-2; D perhaps matches TRBD1 (5 bases). CDR3 size: 16 residues. The V gene lost 1 base and the J gene lost 2 bases, with 14 bases spanning the gap. The germline CDR1 and CDR2 sequences are SNHLY and FYNNEI. The CDR3 DNA sequence: TGTGCCAGCAGTGAAGGGTGGGGGAGGACCAACTATGGCTACACCTTC. Its translation: CASSEGWGRTNYGYTF.

This chain uses TRBV5-4 with TRBJ1-1, with TRBD1 identical over 7 bases. The V gene end was trimmed by 4 bases and the J gene end by 4 bases; junction bases not matched to a gene: 7. The CDR3 extends over 14 amino acids. CDR1 SGHNT and CDR2 YYREEE come from the germline V gene (reference sequence). The CDR3 is CASSETGIGTEAFF. For the CDR3, the DNA is TGTGCCAGCAGCGAGACAGGGATCGGCACTGAAGCTTTCTTT.

V gene TRBV28 combines with J gene TRBJ1-4; 10 bases line up with TRBD1. CDR1 MDHEN and CDR2 SYDVKM come from the germline V gene. Losses at the gene ends were 5 bases for V and 6 bases for J; bases not matched to a gene: 6. This CDR3 spans 15 amino acids. CDR3 coding DNA: TGTGCCAGCAGTACACACGGGACAGGGGATGAAAAACTGTTTTTT. Residues: CASSTHGTGDEKLFF.

For this clone: The same CDR3 arises from other DNA sequences in this sample as well. V and J are TRBV18 and TRBJ1-1; D not resolved. Germline assignment: CDR1 KGHSH and CDR2 LQKENI. Trimming cost V 3 bases and J 0 bases, with 8 bases left between them. This CDR3 comprises 14 residues. CDR3 sequence reads: CASSPRALNTEAFF. The CDR3 DNA follows: TGTGCCAGCTCACCCCGGGCCTTGAACACTGAAGCTTTCTTT.

V usage is TRBV7-2 and J usage is TRBJ1-2; D ambiguous. The germline V and J ends were trimmed by 1 base and 4 bases, with 13 bases remaining between them. Germline CDR1 and CDR2: SGHTA and FQGNSA. CDR3 length equals 15 residues. This chain's CDR3 is CASSLVHIPFYGYTF. The CDR3 bases are TGTGCCAGCAGCTTAGTCCATATACCCTTCTATGGCTACACCTTC.

The chain has TRBV28 and TRBJ2-4, with TRBD1 as a possible D gene (6 bases). Trimming cost V 5 bases and J 0 bases, with 11 bases left between them. This CDR3 contains 15 residues. Germline V gives CDR1 MDHEN, CDR2 SYDVKM. CDR3 sequence: CASSNQGLAKNIQYF. The CDR3 DNA reads as TGTGCCAGCAGTAATCAGGGGTTAGCCAAAAACATTCAGTACTTC.

V usage is TRBV19 and J usage is TRBJ1-1; 8 bases map to TRBD1. Germline CDR1 is LNHDA and CDR2 is SQIVND (reference sequence). The CDR3 runs 13 residues. Unmatched junction bases numbered 7, after V lost 7 bases and J lost 6 bases. CDR3 nucleotide sequence: TGTGCCAGTAAGGACAGGGTGGTCGCTGAAGCTTTCTTT. It translates to CASKDRVVAEAFF.

The rearrangement joins TRBV28 to TRBJ2-7; no firm D call. Germline values: CDR1 MDHEN, CDR2 SYDVKM. With 5 bases removed from V and 5 bases from J, the gap between germline ends came to 7 bases. The CDR3 is 11 amino acids. This CDR3 reads CASSSRHEQYF. The CDR3, as DNA: TGTGCCAGCAGTAGTCGACACGAGCAGTACTTC.

This clone was recorded only once. This sample also contains other DNA sequences that code for the same CDR3. The CDR3 protein is CASRLAGRSYEQYF. The CDR3 nucleotides read TGTGCCAGCAGGTTGGCGGGGCGTTCCTACGAGCAGTACTTC. The chain employs TRBV27 and TRBJ2-7; D might be TRBD2 (6 bases). V lost 6 bases and J lost 1, with 13 bases in between. This CDR3 region has 14 residues. Germline loops: CDR1 MNHEY, CDR2 SMNVEV (reference sequence).